This entry describes one T cell receptor (beta chain). The record originates from a study of blood T cell repertoires in COVID-19. Trimming cost V 10 bases and J 3 bases, with 13 bases left between them. The CDR3 spans 12 residues. Germline loops: CDR1 MDHEN, CDR2 SYDVKM. Libraries were prepared by immunoSEQ multiplex PCR; TCRdb keeps only in-frame clonotypes and omits some of them. This table has about 280,000 clones, approximately 85% appearing once. The clonotype was recovered from a man in his forties or fifties with active or convalescent COVID-19. Material for sequencing was peripheral blood. The chain uses TRBV28 and TRBJ2-7; D possibly corresponds to TRBD1 (6 bases). CDR3 sequence reads: CATRTAIYEQYF. The CDR3 DNA sequence: TGTGCCACCCGGACAGCGATCTACGAGCAGTACTTC.